This T cell receptor (beta chain) was recovered during a study of kidney transplant recipient with SARS-CoV-2 infection. This clonotype was detected many times. The CDR3 contains 17 residues. V was pared by 5 bases and J by 4 bases, with 23 bases between. Per the germline V gene, CDR1 is SGHNT and CDR2 is YENEEA. From the reads, TCRdb called clonotypes with MiXCR, one entry per CDR3 protein. The table shows about 250,000 distinct CDR3 sequences, with more than 25% occurring only once. The receptor comes from a young adult male patient who had COVID-19 and was a kidney transplant recipient. The graft donor may be the source of some T cells. The gene calls are TRBV11-3 and TRBJ1-2, with D unclear. The sample was a blood sample, taken at baseline and between days 110 and 120 from a kidney transplant recipient. The CDR3 DNA follows: TGTGCCAGCAGCCTCAGTATCGATCTCGGAAAGACCTATGGCTACACCTTC. It encodes CASSLSIDLGKTYGYTF. Full variable domain (rest looked up from reference TRBV11-3 and TRBJ1-2): EAGVVQSPRYKIIEKKQPVAFWCNPISGHNTLYWYLQNLGQGPELLIRYENEEAVDDSQLPKDRFSAERLKGVDSTLKIQPAELGDSAVYLCASSLSIDLGKTYGYTFGSGTRLTVV.